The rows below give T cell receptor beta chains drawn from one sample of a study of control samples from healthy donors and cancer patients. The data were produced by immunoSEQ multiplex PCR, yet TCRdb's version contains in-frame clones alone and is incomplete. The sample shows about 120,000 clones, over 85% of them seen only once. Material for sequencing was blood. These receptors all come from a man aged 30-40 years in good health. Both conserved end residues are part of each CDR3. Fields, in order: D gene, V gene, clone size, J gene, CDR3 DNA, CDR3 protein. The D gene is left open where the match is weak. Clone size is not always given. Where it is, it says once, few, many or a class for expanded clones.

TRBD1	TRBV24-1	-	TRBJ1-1	TGTGCCACCCGACAGGGGGCAATGGGGAACACTGAAGCTTTCTTT	CATRQGAMGNTEAFF
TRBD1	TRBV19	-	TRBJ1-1	TGTGCCAGTAGTTATACGACAGGGACCACTGAAGCTTTCTTT	CASSYTTGTTEAFF
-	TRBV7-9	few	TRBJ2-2	TGTGCCAGCAGCTTAGCTACGAACACCGGGGAGCTGTTTTTT	CASSLATNTGELFF
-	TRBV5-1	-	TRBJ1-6	TGCGCCAGCAGCCAAGGCGAGGGGACCATTTTCCTTAATTCACCCCTCCACTTT	CASSQGEGTIFLNSPLHF
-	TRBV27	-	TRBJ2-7	TGTGCCAGCAGTTTTAGAGGGGCCCTATCTTCCTCCGAGCAGTACTTC	CASSFRGALSSSEQYF
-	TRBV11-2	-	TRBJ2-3	TGTGCCAGCAGCCCCAACTGGGGAGATACGCAGTATTTT	CASSPNWGDTQYF
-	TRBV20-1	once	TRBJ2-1	TGCAGTGCTAGTGGGGGGATTTCCTACAATGAGCAGTTCTTC	CSASGGISYNEQFF
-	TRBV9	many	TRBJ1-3	TGTGCCAGCAGCGCCGAAAACACCATATATTTT	CASSAENTIYF
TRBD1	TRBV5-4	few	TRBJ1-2	TGTGCCAGCGGCTGGGGGACAGGGAACTATGGCTACACCTTC	CASGWGTGNYGYTF
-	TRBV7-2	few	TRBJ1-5	TGTGCCAGCAGCTCGGCAGGCCGGGCTCATCAGCCCCAGCATTTT	CASSSAGRAHQPQHF
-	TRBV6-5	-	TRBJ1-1	TGTGCCAGCACCATGAACACTGAAGCTTTCTTT	CASTMNTEAFF
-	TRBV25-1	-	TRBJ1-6	TGTGCCACGGGGGGGGTGGGTAATTCACCCCTCCACTTT	CATGGVGNSPLHF
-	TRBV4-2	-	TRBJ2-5	TGTGCCAGCAGCCAGCTACTAGCTCTTAACATCGCGGAGACCCAGTACTTC	CASSQLLALNIAETQYF
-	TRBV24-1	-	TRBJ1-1	TGTGCCACCAGTGATTCCAGGACCATAGGTGCGGCTTTCTTT	CATSDSRTIGAAFF
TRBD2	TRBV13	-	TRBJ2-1	TGTGCCAGCAGCCTGACTAGCGGGGGGGAAGAGCAGTTCTTC	CASSLTSGGEEQFF
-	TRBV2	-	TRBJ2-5	TGTGCCAGCAGGCTACAAGAGACCCAGTACTTC	CASRLQETQYF
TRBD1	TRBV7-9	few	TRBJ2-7	TGTGCCAGCAGCCCGTTGGACAGGGGCCTAATGGACGAGCAGTACTTC	CASSPLDRGLMDEQYF
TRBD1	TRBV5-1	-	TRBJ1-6	TGCGCCAGCAGCTTGGGGACAGGGGGTTTTTCACCCCTCCACTTT	CASSLGTGGFSPLHF
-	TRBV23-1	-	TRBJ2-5	TGCGCCAGCAGTCAGCAGGGTAAAGACCAAGAGACCCAGTACTTC	CASSQQGKDQETQYF
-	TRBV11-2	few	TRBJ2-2	TGTGCCAGCAGCTTTGTGGCCAGCGCGAACACCGGGGAGCTGTTTTTT	CASSFVASANTGELFF
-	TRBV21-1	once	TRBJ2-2	TGTGCCAGCAGCAAAGATTCGGTAGCGGGGGCCGACACCGGGGAGCTGTTTTTT	CASSKDSVAGADTGELFF
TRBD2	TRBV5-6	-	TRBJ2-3	TGTGCCAGCAGCTTAGTTAGCGGGGGGCACACAGATACGCAGTATTTT	CASSLVSGGHTDTQYF
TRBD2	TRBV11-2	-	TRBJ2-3	TGTGCCAGCAGCTTATTCCCCCCCTCTAGCGGCGCCACAGATACGCAGTATTTT	CASSLFPPSSGATDTQYF
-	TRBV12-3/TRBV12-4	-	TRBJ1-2	TGTGCCAGCAGTTTGGGGCAGAACTATGGCTACACCTTC	CASSLGQNYGYTF
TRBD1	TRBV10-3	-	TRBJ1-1	TGCGTCGCGGGACAGGGGAGCACTGAAGCTTTCTTT	CVAGQGSTEAFF
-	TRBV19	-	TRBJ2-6	TGTGCCAGTAGCGGGACACTGGCGGCCAACGTCCTGACTTTC	CASSGTLAANVLTF
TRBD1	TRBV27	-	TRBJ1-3	TGTGCCAGCAGACGGACAGGGGCCTTCTCTGGAAACACCATATATTTT	CASRRTGAFSGNTIYF
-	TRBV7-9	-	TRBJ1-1	TGTGCCAGCAGCTTTGGGGGTACAACTGAAGCTTTCTTT	CASSFGGTTEAFF
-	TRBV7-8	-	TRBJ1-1	TGTGCCAGTCGGGGCCAAACAGGAATGAACACTGAAGCTTTCTTT	CASRGQTGMNTEAFF
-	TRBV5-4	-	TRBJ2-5	TGTGCCAGCAGACCTGGCACAGGGAGGGAGACCCAGTACTTC	CASRPGTGRETQYF
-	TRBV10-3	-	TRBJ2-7	TGTGCCATCAGTGAGTCTAAGGGCGCATCCAGCTCCTACGAGCAGTACTTC	CAISESKGASSSYEQYF
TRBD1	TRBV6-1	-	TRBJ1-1	TGTGCCAGCAGTGACGGACAGGGGAGAGCTTTCTTT	CASSDGQGRAFF
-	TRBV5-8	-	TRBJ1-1	TGTGCCAGCAGCTTGGTCCCCCGGGTTCTAGACGGAGTGAACACTGAAGCTTTCTTT	CASSLVPRVLDGVNTEAFF
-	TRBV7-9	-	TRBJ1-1	TGTGCCAGCAGCACCCGGACCTTGGAGAACACTGAAGCTTTCTTT	CASSTRTLENTEAFF
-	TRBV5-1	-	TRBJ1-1	TGCGCCAGCAGGGAGACAATAAACACTGAAGCTTTCTTT	CASRETINTEAFF
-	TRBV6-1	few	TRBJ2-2	TGTGCCAGCAGTGAAGTGACCGGGGAGCTGTTTTTT	CASSEVTGELFF
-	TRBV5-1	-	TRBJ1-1	TGCGCCAGCAGCTTCGCGGGGGGGCAGCAGAACACTGAAGCTTTCTTT	CASSFAGGQQNTEAFF
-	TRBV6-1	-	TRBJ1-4	TGTGCCAGCAGTGAGGCTGGGCAACTGTTTTTT	CASSEAGQLFF
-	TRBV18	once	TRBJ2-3	TGTGCCAGCTCACAGGGGACGGTTCATGAGAGTACGCAGTATTTT	CASSQGTVHESTQYF
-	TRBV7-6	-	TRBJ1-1	TGTGCCAGCAGCTTAGGAATGGGGGCTGAAGCTTTCTTT	CASSLGMGAEAFF
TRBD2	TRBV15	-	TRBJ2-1	TGTGCCACCAGCAGAGAAGGCGGGGGGAAGGGCAATGAGCAGTTCTTC	CATSREGGGKGNEQFF
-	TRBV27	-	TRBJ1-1	TGTGCCAGCAGTTGGGGTTCGAACACTGAAGCTTTCTTT	CASSWGSNTEAFF
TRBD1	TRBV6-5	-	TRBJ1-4	TGTGCCAGCAGTTCCAGGGGGAGGCTAGGAGAAAAACTGTTTTTT	CASSSRGRLGEKLFF
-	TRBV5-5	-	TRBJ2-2	TGTGCCAGCAGCCCCCTCGCGAACACCGGGGAGCTGTTTTTT	CASSPLANTGELFF
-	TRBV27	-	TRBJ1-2	TGTGCCAGCAGTTTATCGGCCTGGGATTCTAACTATGGCTACACCTTC	CASSLSAWDSNYGYTF
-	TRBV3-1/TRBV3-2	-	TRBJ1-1	TGTGCCAGCAGCCAAGGGGCAGCTAACACTGAAGCTTTCTTT	CASSQGAANTEAFF
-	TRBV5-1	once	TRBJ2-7	TGCGCCAGCAAACGGGACACAACCTACGAGCAGTACTTC	CASKRDTTYEQYF
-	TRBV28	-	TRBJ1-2	TGTGCCAGCAGCGGATGGGGCTACACCTTC	CASSGWGYTF
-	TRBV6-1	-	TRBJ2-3	TGTGCCAGCAGTGAAGTGGAGTTTGGGAATACAGATACGCAGTATTTT	CASSEVEFGNTDTQYF
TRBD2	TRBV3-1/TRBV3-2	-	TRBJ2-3	TGTGCCAGCAGCCCTCCGGGACTAGCGGGGCCAGATACGCAGTATTTT	CASSPPGLAGPDTQYF
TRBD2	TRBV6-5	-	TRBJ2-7	TGTGCCAGCAGTCGCGGGGGGGTGGGGGAGCAGTACTTC	CASSRGGVGEQYF
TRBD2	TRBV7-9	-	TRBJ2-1	TGTGCCAGCAGCTCCCCCGAGACTAGCAACAATGAGCAGTTCTTC	CASSSPETSNNEQFF
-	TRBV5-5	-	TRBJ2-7	TGTGCCAGCTTCGGGGCAGGTAACGACGAGCAGTACTTC	CASFGAGNDEQYF
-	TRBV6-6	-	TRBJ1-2	TGTGCCAGCAGTTACTCGATGAGTGGCGGTGGCTACACCTTC	CASSYSMSGGGYTF